This TCR beta chain was sequenced in a study of blood T cell repertoires in COVID-19. In the original workflow: Reference gene primers were amplified, and this amplification served to estimate nucleated cell counts. This table comes from immunoSEQ multiplex PCR, and its TCRdb copy is limited to in-frame clones, with some not included. Clonal size and the V and J genes are those of that table, whereas D and trimming came from the DNA. The sample lists 200,000 to 250,000 clones, 65% to 90% occurring once. Germline values: CDR1 MDHEN, CDR2 SYDVKM. V lost 4 bases, J lost 1 base, and 16 bases lay in between. The CDR3 is 16 residues long.

The receptor was derived from a woman aged 45-65 years with acute COVID-19. What was sequenced was PBMCs or T cells enriched from blood (not recorded which). The chain recombines TRBV28 with TRBJ1-2, with unresolved D. The chain's CDR3 is CASSYPLGRDNYGYTF. The DNA of the CDR3 is TGTGCCAGCAGTTACCCCCTTGGGCGGGATAACTATGGCTACACCTTC.